These 3 T cell receptor beta chains were all obtained from the same sample, sequenced in a study of T cells in localized non-small cell lung cancer. Repertoires were generated with immunoSEQ multiplex PCR, while TCRdb's copy carries only in-frame clones and drops some. Among 30,000 to 35,000 clones, approximately 90% were seen once, and the ten largest hold about 10%. Material: peripheral blood mononuclear cells, obtained before any cancer treatment. Receptors originate from a female donor older than 55 with stage II lung adenocarcinoma.

The chain has TRBV5-1 and TRBJ2-6; D gene unclear. CDR1 SGHRS and CDR2 YFSETQ come from the germline V gene. V was pared by 4 bases and J by 4 bases, with 15 bases between. This CDR3 is built from 16 residues. The CDR3: CASSAEVGAGANVLTF. The DNA of the CDR3 is TGCGCCAGCAGCGCGGAAGTAGGCGCAGGGGCCAACGTCCTGACTTTC.

The chain carries TRBV18 and TRBJ1-1; possible D gene TRBD1, 5 bases. There are 16 residues in the CDR3. Germline values: CDR1 KGHSH, CDR2 LQKENI. The V and J ends lost 5 bases and 0 bases respectively, with 16 bases between them. The CDR3 spells CASSYQEGPMNTEAFF. CDR3 sequence (DNA): TGTGCCAGCTCATACCAAGAGGGACCCATGAACACTGAAGCTTTCTTT.

V and J are TRBV28 and TRBJ2-2; TRBD2 is a possible D gene (6 bases). Germline CDR1 and CDR2: MDHEN and SYDVKM. V was shortened by 4 bases and J by 1 base, with 7 bases between the two germline ends. This CDR3 is built from 14 residues. CDR3 in DNA: TGTGCCAGCAGTTGGGACTTGAACACCGGGGAGCTGTTTTTT. Translated: CASSWDLNTGELFF. The variable domain in full, completed from reference TRBV28 and TRBJ2-2, reads DVKVTQSSRYLVKRTGEKVFLECVQDMDHENMFWYRQDPGLGLRLIYFSYDVKMKEKGDIPEGYSVSREKKERFSLILESASTNQTSMYLCASSWDLNTGELFFGEGSRLTVL.